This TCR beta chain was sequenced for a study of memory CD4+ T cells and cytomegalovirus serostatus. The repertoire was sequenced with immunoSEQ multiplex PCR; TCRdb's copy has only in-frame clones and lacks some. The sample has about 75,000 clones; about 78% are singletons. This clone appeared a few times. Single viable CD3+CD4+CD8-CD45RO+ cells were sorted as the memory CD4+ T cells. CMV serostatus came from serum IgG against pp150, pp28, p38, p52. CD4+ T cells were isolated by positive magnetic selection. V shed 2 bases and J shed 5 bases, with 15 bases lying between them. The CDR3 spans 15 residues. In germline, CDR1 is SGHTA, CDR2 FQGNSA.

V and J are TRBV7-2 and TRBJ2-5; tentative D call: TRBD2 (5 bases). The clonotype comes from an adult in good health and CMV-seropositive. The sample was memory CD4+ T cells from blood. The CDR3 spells CASSLRRVLGETQYF. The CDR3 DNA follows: TGTGCCAGCAGCTTAAGGCGGGTCCTGGGGGAGACCCAGTACTTC.